The rows below give T cell receptor beta chains drawn from one sample of a study of blood T cell repertoires in COVID-19. The repertoire was sequenced with immunoSEQ multiplex PCR; TCRdb's copy has only in-frame clones and lacks some. The table includes a few hundred thousand clones, around 87% detected once. The specimen sequenced was peripheral blood. The receptors were gathered from a woman between 45 and 65 years old who had recovered from COVID-19. CDR3s include the opening cysteine and the closing phenylalanine or tryptophan. The D gene is left open where the match is weak. Rows give clone size only sometimes, using once, few, many, or a class for an expanded clone.

V	D	J	size	DNA	CDR3
TRBV7-8	NA	TRBJ1-1	NA	TGTGCCAGCAGCTTAACCAGGGCCGACACTGAAGCTTTCTTT	CASSLTRADTEAFF
TRBV4-3	NA	TRBJ2-7	NA	TGCGCCAGCAGCCAAGATCGGACCGGGAAAGGTTCCTACGAGCAGTACTTC	CASSQDRTGKGSYEQYF
TRBV4-1	NA	TRBJ2-5	NA	TGCGCCAGCAGCCTAGGGGGGGGACTTGGCCAAGAGACCCAGTACTTC	CASSLGGGLGQETQYF
TRBV12-3/TRBV12-4	TRBD2	TRBJ2-5	NA	TGTGCCAGCAGAGTAGCGGGAGGGGAGACCCAGTACTTC	CASRVAGGETQYF
TRBV18	TRBD1	TRBJ1-4	NA	TGTGCCAGCTCACTCCGGGACAGGGGGACAGCTAATGAAAAACTGTTTTTT	CASSLRDRGTANEKLFF
TRBV19	NA	TRBJ2-1	NA	TGTGCCAGTAGTATAGACAGGGCCGTCAATGAGCAGTTCTTC	CASSIDRAVNEQFF
TRBV12-3/TRBV12-4	TRBD2	TRBJ2-1	NA	TGTGCCAGCAGCCAAGATGCGGGGGTTGAGCAGTTCTTC	CASSQDAGVEQFF
TRBV27	NA	TRBJ2-3	NA	TGTGCCAGCAGTGCGACTTATTCAGATACGCAGTATTTT	CASSATYSDTQYF
TRBV6-5	NA	TRBJ1-6	once	TGTGCCAGCAGTTCGGTTAATTCACCCCTCCACTTT	CASSSVNSPLHF
TRBV19	NA	TRBJ1-2	NA	TGTGCCAGTAGTTTGGGCGAGTATGGCTACACCTTC	CASSLGEYGYTF
TRBV30	TRBD1	TRBJ1-2	NA	TGTGCCTGGAGGCCCCCGGGACAGGGAAGGGACTACACCTTC	CAWRPPGQGRDYTF
TRBV7-9	TRBD2	TRBJ2-3	NA	TGTGCCAGCAGCTTCTCTAGCGGGGTGTCGGTCAGCACAGATACGCAGTATTTT	CASSFSSGVSVSTDTQYF
TRBV5-4	NA	TRBJ1-2	NA	TGTGCCAGCAGGACGGGCGGGGGGGATCTGGCCTATGGCTACACCTTC	CASRTGGGDLAYGYTF
TRBV29-1	TRBD1	TRBJ1-4	NA	TGCAGCGTGGAGGACAGGGGCGGTGAAAAACTGTTTTTT	CSVEDRGGEKLFF
TRBV27	NA	TRBJ1-5	NA	TGTGCCAGCAGTGACATAAAACCGTATTTCAATCAGCCCCAGCATTTT	CASSDIKPYFNQPQHF
TRBV7-9	NA	TRBJ1-4	few	TGTGCCAGCAGCCTTACAGGGATGGCAGGTGAAAAACTGTTTTTT	CASSLTGMAGEKLFF
TRBV27	NA	TRBJ2-3	NA	TGTGCCAGCAGTTCAGGGTACGGTCGCGTTATAAGTACGCAGTATTTT	CASSSGYGRVISTQYF
TRBV6-2/TRBV6-3	TRBD2	TRBJ2-1	NA	TGTGCCAGCAGTCCCCCGAGCGGGAGGCTCAACAATGAGCAGTTCTTC	CASSPPSGRLNNEQFF
TRBV19	NA	TRBJ1-2	NA	TGTGCCAGTAGCTTACAGGGAGGGTATGGCTACACCTTC	CASSLQGGYGYTF
TRBV6-5	NA	TRBJ1-1	NA	TGTGCCAGCAGGTGGGCGTCAGGGAACACTGAAGCTTTCTTT	CASRWASGNTEAFF
TRBV6-5	NA	TRBJ2-7	NA	TGTGCCAGCAACCAAGAATCGCAGCGAGACTACGAGCAGTACTTC	CASNQESQRDYEQYF
TRBV9	TRBD1	TRBJ1-6	NA	TGTGCCAGCAGCGTAGGACAGGGGGATTCACCCCTCCACTTT	CASSVGQGDSPLHF
TRBV15	TRBD1	TRBJ1-2	NA	TGTGCCACCAAGTCGGGACAGGGTGTCTCTGGCTACACCTTC	CATKSGQGVSGYTF
TRBV30	NA	TRBJ1-3	NA	TGTGCCTGGAGCGAGAATACTGGAAACACCATATATTTT	CAWSENTGNTIYF
TRBV20-1	NA	TRBJ2-7	NA	TGCAGTGTCGGACAGATCTACGAGCAGTACTTC	CSVGQIYEQYF
TRBV19	TRBD2	TRBJ2-2	NA	TGTGCCAGTAGTCTGGCCCCTAGCGGGAATACGAACACCGGGGAGCTGTTTTTT	CASSLAPSGNTNTGELFF
TRBV11-2	TRBD2	TRBJ2-3	NA	TGTGCCAGCAGCCAAGGGGGACTAGACCCAGATACGCAGTATTTT	CASSQGGLDPDTQYF
TRBV6-5	NA	TRBJ1-5	NA	TGTGCCAGCAGGAGACAGGTTCCCAATCAGCCCCAGCATTTT	CASRRQVPNQPQHF
TRBV6-6	NA	TRBJ1-5	NA	TGTGCCAGCAGGACTCAGGGGCCGAAATTTGGGCCCCAGCATTTT	CASRTQGPKFGPQHF
TRBV27	NA	TRBJ1-1	once	TGTGCCAGCAGTTCCTACTACACTGAAGCTTTCTTT	CASSSYYTEAFF
TRBV2	TRBD2	TRBJ2-2	NA	TGTGCCAGCAGGCAACTTACTACTAGCGGGCCTAACACCGGGGAGCTGTTTTTT	CASRQLTTSGPNTGELFF
TRBV5-5	TRBD1	TRBJ1-2	NA	TGTGCCAGCAGCTTGGAAGGGACAGAGGGTGGCTACACCTTC	CASSLEGTEGGYTF
TRBV29-1	TRBD1	TRBJ2-5	NA	TGCAGCGGACAGGGATGGGAGACCCAGTACTTC	CSGQGWETQYF
TRBV7-9	TRBD2	TRBJ2-7	NA	TGTGCCAGCAGCTTAGGAGGGGCGGGAGGGCACGAGCAGTACTTC	CASSLGGAGGHEQYF
TRBV28	NA	TRBJ2-7	NA	TGTGCCACCGGGACAAGCTCTCCCTACGAGCAGTACTTC	CATGTSSPYEQYF
TRBV11-2	TRBD2	TRBJ2-3	NA	TGTGCCAGCAGCTCGCGGACTAGCGATACGCAGTATTTT	CASSSRTSDTQYF
TRBV19	TRBD1	TRBJ1-4	NA	TGTGCCAGTAGTATAGGCCGGGACAGGCAAAATGAAAAACTGTTTTTT	CASSIGRDRQNEKLFF
TRBV29-1	NA	TRBJ2-3	NA	TGCAGCGTCCCACTCCGCAGCGGTACAGATACGCAGTATTTT	CSVPLRSGTDTQYF
TRBV28	NA	TRBJ1-2	NA	TGTGCCAGCAGAAGAGCCGGGACAACTTATGGCTACACCTTC	CASRRAGTTYGYTF
TRBV29-1	TRBD1	TRBJ1-3	few	TGCAGCGTACAGGGGGCAGGCTCTGGAAACACCATATATTTT	CSVQGAGSGNTIYF
TRBV28	NA	TRBJ2-3	NA	TGTGCCAGCAGTCCCCCAGTTGACAGTAGCACAGATACGCAGTATTTT	CASSPPVDSSTDTQYF
TRBV14	TRBD2	TRBJ2-7	NA	TGTGCCAGCAGCCTTAGCGGGATCTTTCCCTACGAGCAGTACTTC	CASSLSGIFPYEQYF
TRBV30	TRBD1	TRBJ1-1	NA	TGTGCCTGGAGTAGGTACCGGACAGGGGGGGTGTGGACTGAAGCTTTCTTT	CAWSRYRTGGVWTEAFF
TRBV3-1/TRBV3-2	NA	TRBJ2-7	NA	TGTGCCAGCAGCTCGCGGGTCAGGGAAGGCCGGGAGCCCACCTACGAGCAGTACTTC	CASSSRVREGREPTYEQYF
TRBV19	TRBD2	TRBJ2-3	few	TGTGCCAGTAGTATAGAAGCCCGGGGGGCAGATACGCAGTATTTT	CASSIEARGADTQYF